Listed here is a single TCR beta chain. The germline CDR1 and CDR2 sequences are SGHRS and YFSETQ. The CDR3 consists of 14 residues. Germline trimming cut 3 bases from V and 5 bases from J; bases unmatched to any gene: 4. Profiling relied on immunoSEQ multiplex PCR, and the TCRdb table lists in-frame clones only, not all of them. The sample carries 130,000 to 150,000 clones, around 83% recorded once. This entry comes from a study of blood T cell repertoires in COVID-19. The V call is TRBV5-1, the J call TRBJ2-2; 7 bases line up with TRBD1. The specimen sequenced was peripheral blood. The sequence derives from a woman aged 45-60 years in a cohort sampled during active or convalescent COVID-19. The CDR3 DNA follows: TGCGCCAGCAGCTCTAACAGGGGTACCGGGGAGCTGTTTTTT. Amino acids: CASSSNRGTGELFF.